This TCR beta chain appears in the sequencing data of a study of T-cell reconstitution after alpha-beta-depleted transplantation in children. Per germline, CDR1 MGHDK and CDR2 SYGVNS. V was cut by 9 bases and J by 6 bases, with 11 bases left in between. The CDR3 spans 12 residues. Preparation of the TCRbeta library was carried out with unique molecular identifiers. TCRdb analysed the PCR reads with MiXCR anew, one entry per CDR3 protein. The sample includes a few hundred thousand distinct CDR3 sequences, over 20% of them seen just once. The sequence was collected from a boy under three years old with Wiskott-Aldrich syndrome, due to receive a stem cell transplant. The V gene is TRBV25-1, the J gene TRBJ2-2, with D hard to call. Here the sequenced sample was PBMCs, taken before TCRalphabeta/CD19-depleted stem cell transplant. CDR3 sequence: CARKADSGELFF. The CDR3 DNA is TGTGCCAGAAAGGCGGATTCCGGGGAGCTGTTTTTT.